The 5 T cell receptor beta chains below all came from one sample that was sequenced in a study of shared clonotypes between healthy human individuals (dated by TCRdb to about 2020). Receptors were amplified or captured by the immunoSEQ multiplex PCR assay. In its TCRdb copy, this immuneACCESS table keeps in-frame sequences only and misses some clones. Where compared with another copy, unresolved V genes explain less than half of these, and the others have no known cause. The sample table lists approximately 2,000,000 clones, 80% to 95% of them with a count of one. The ten largest clones take up about 1.7% of the sample. CD8 naive samples were CD45RO-negative cells positively selected for CCR7, giving a CD45RA+CCR7+ population that excluded TemRA cells. The sequenced sample consisted of naive CD8+ T cells from PBMCs. Reading the label with the study, this specimen's cell subset or site is: CD45RA+CCR7+. These receptors were taken from a man aged 18 to 30 in good health. Some clones in this sample may be carry-over from other donors' samples.

This chain connects TRBV9 to TRBJ1-3; 11 bases map to TRBD1. The CDR3 contains 16 residues. CDR1 and CDR2 (germline): SGDLS, YYNGEE. V trimming: 3 bases; J trimming: 4 bases; junction bases outside the gene matches: 6. The CDR3 here is CASSDGQGARGNTIYF. The CDR3 bases are TGTGCCAGCAGCGACGGACAGGGGGCGCGAGGAAACACCATATATTTT.

The V call is TRBV7-9, the J call TRBJ1-2; TRBD1 might be the D (5 bases). The CDR3 runs to 12 residues. Germline loops: CDR1 SEHNR, CDR2 FQNEAQ (reference sequence). Trimming stripped 6 bases from V and 5 bases from J, with 10 bases between. Here the CDR3 DNA reads TGTGCCAGCAGGTACCAGGGATATGGCTACACCTTC. Amino acid sequence: CASRYQGYGYTF.

This rearrangement joins TRBV21-1 to TRBJ2-2; the table names TRBD2, a call not compared with the DNA. TRBV21-1 counts as a pseudogene. The CDR3 length is 19 residues. CDR3 sequence (DNA): TGTGCCAGCAGCAATCTAGCGGGAGGGCCTCGGCCTGACCCCGGGGAGCTGTTTTTT. Translated: CASSNLAGGPRPDPGELFF.

This clone was seen just once. This chain links TRBV27 with TRBJ2-1, with TRBD1 identical over 8 bases. Germline V gene lookup returns CDR1 MNHEY and CDR2 SMNVEV (reference sequence). The CDR3 totals 15 residues. J gave up 3 bases and V 5 bases, and 6 bases lay outside the gene matches. The CDR3 DNA sequence: TGTGCCAGCAGTCCTGACAGGGGCCTCTACAATGAGCAGTTCTTC. This gives the protein CASSPDRGLYNEQFF.

The rearrangement links TRBV28 to TRBJ2-7, with D possibly being TRBD2 (7 bases). Germline CDR1 reads MDHEN; CDR2 reads SYDVKM. V was trimmed by 7 bases and J by 2 bases, leaving 15 bases between them. The CDR3 consists of 14 residues. The CDR3 reads CASTPWRGPYEQYF. DNA for the CDR3: TGTGCCAGCACCCCGTGGCGGGGGCCCTACGAGCAGTACTTC.